A selection of T cell receptor beta chains follows, all from one sample in a study of CD8+ T cells in alopecia areata. Assay used: immunoSEQ multiplex PCR; TCRdb lists only in-frame clones, some missing. The sample holds roughly 97,000 clones, approximately 42% seen once. The source material was CD4+ T cells sorted from blood. The receptors here all came from a human donor with alopecia areata. CDR3s include the opening cysteine and the closing phenylalanine or tryptophan. A D gene is named only where the DNA matches it firmly. Size is omitted from some rows. Given values are once, few, many or a class for expanded clones.

j_call clone_size v_call d_call cdr3_aa cdr3_nt
TRBJ2-1 few TRBV6-5 NA CASSYAGTVYDEQFF TGTGCCAGCAGTTACGCCGGGACGGTTTATGATGAGCAGTTCTTC
TRBJ2-3 NA TRBV7-8 TRBD2 CASSLGAASGGDTDTQYF TGTGCCAGCAGCTTAGGAGCGGCTAGCGGGGGGGACACAGATACGCAGTATTTT
TRBJ2-6 NA TRBV7-2 NA CASSPGHASGANVLTF TGTGCCAGCAGCCCGGGACATGCCTCTGGGGCCAACGTCCTGACTTTC
TRBJ1-5 NA TRBV9 NA CASSVDVGGSNQPQHF TGTGCCAGCAGCGTAGACGTAGGTGGGAGCAATCAGCCCCAGCATTTT
TRBJ2-7 few TRBV5-1 NA CASSPNEYEQYF TGCGCCAGCAGCCCAAACGAATACGAGCAGTACTTC
TRBJ2-1 NA TRBV5-4 TRBD2 CASSPTSVVYNEQFF TGTGCCAGCAGCCCTACTAGCGTGGTATACAATGAGCAGTTCTTC
TRBJ2-3 NA TRBV5-1 NA CASSFADTQYF TGCGCCAGCAGCTTTGCAGATACGCAGTATTTT
TRBJ2-6 NA TRBV28 NA CASRRPGQTSSGANVLTF TGTGCCAGCAGACGACCGGGACAGACTAGCTCTGGGGCCAACGTCCTGACTTTC
TRBJ1-5 few TRBV7-9 NA CASSRLTGQPQHF TGTGCCAGCAGCCGCTTAACGGGACAGCCCCAGCATTTT
TRBJ1-5 NA TRBV30 NA CAWSPGAYSNQPQHF TGTGCCTGGAGTCCCGGGGCTTATAGCAATCAGCCCCAGCATTTT
TRBJ2-4 NA TRBV19 TRBD2 CASSSHSGSWKNIQYF TGTGCCAGTAGCAGTCATAGCGGGAGTTGGAAAAACATTCAGTACTTC
TRBJ2-7 few TRBV7-9 NA CASSPGAYEQYF TGTGCCAGCAGCCCAGGAGCCTACGAGCAGTACTTC
TRBJ2-7 NA TRBV27 TRBD1 CASSSRDSPYEQYF TGTGCCAGCAGTTCCCGGGACAGCCCCTACGAGCAGTACTTC
TRBJ1-2 NA TRBV5-4 NA CASSSSAPSGYTF TGTGCCAGCAGCTCCTCAGCCCCCAGTGGCTACACCTTC
TRBJ2-3 few TRBV20-1 NA CSASRTDTQYF TGCAGTGCTAGTCGTACAGATACGCAGTATTTT
TRBJ2-7 few TRBV10-2 TRBD1 CASTPNRGEQYF TGCGCCAGCACCCCTAACAGGGGCGAGCAGTACTTC
TRBJ1-1 NA TRBV30 TRBD1 CAWSDTGATEAFF TGTGCCTGGAGCGATACAGGGGCCACTGAAGCTTTCTTT
TRBJ2-1 few TRBV7-8 TRBD1 CASSKTGGAYNEQFF TGTGCCAGCAGCAAGACAGGGGGGGCCTACAATGAGCAGTTCTTC
TRBJ2-3 NA TRBV5-8 TRBD1 CASSLGQGWTDTQYF TGTGCCAGCAGTCTCGGACAGGGATGGACAGATACGCAGTATTTT
TRBJ2-1 few TRBV7-8 NA CASSVEGGRGAVNEQFF TGTGCCAGCAGCGTAGAGGGCGGAAGGGGGGCAGTCAATGAGCAGTTCTTC
TRBJ2-1 NA TRBV29-1 TRBD2 CSDRLAGDYNEQFF TGCAGCGACCGACTAGCGGGGGACTACAATGAGCAGTTCTTC
TRBJ2-1 NA TRBV4-2 NA CASSQDIHSREQFF TGTGCCAGCAGCCAAGATATCCATTCCAGGGAGCAGTTCTTC
TRBJ2-5 NA TRBV27 TRBD2 CASSSSGNVVRKTQYF TGTGCCAGCAGCTCTAGCGGGAACGTCGTGAGGAAGACCCAGTACTTC
TRBJ2-3 NA TRBV7-9 TRBD2 CASSWTSGSADTQYF TGTGCCAGCAGTTGGACTAGCGGGAGCGCAGATACGCAGTATTTT
TRBJ2-1 NA TRBV7-2 NA CASSLNGGGYNEQFF TGTGCCAGCAGCTTAAACGGAGGCGGCTACAATGAGCAGTTCTTC
TRBJ2-7 NA TRBV27 NA CASSYREGDEQYF TGTGCCAGCAGTTACCGAGAGGGCGACGAGCAGTACTTC
TRBJ2-7 NA TRBV28 TRBD2 CASSLGQGLGEQYF TGTGCCAGCAGTTTGGGGCAGGGACTAGGGGAGCAGTACTTC
TRBJ2-7 NA TRBV5-1 TRBD1 CASSYVSGQGNAQYF TGCGCCAGCAGCTATGTATCGGGACAGGGAAATGCGCAGTACTTC
TRBJ2-1 NA TRBV28 NA CASSLNGNIGDEQFF TGTGCCAGCAGTTTAAATGGGAATATCGGCGATGAGCAGTTCTTC
TRBJ1-5 NA TRBV4-1 NA CASSQVDLVEFQPQHF TGCGCCAGCAGCCAAGTGGACCTGGTGGAGTTTCAGCCCCAGCATTTT
TRBJ1-1 NA TRBV6-6 NA CASSYKRDTEAFF TGTGCCAGCAGTTACAAACGGGACACTGAAGCTTTCTTT
TRBJ1-5 NA TRBV7-2 TRBD1 CASSPGTGVGQPQHF TGTGCCAGCAGCCCGGGGACAGGGGTAGGTCAGCCCCAGCATTTT
TRBJ2-1 few TRBV6-5 NA CASSDRSAQFF TGTGCCAGCAGTGACAGGAGTGCGCAGTTCTTC
TRBJ1-2 NA TRBV30 NA CAWSVRGWGAGYTF TGTGCCTGGAGTGTACGTGGTTGGGGTGCCGGCTACACCTTC
TRBJ2-3 NA TRBV27 TRBD1 CASSTRDRGRPKTQYF TGTGCCAGCAGTACGAGGGACAGGGGACGACCTAAGACGCAGTATTTT
TRBJ1-2 NA TRBV7-2 NA CASSLYRQTYGYTF TGTGCCAGCAGCCTTTACCGACAGACATACGGCTACACCTTC
TRBJ2-7 NA TRBV5-6 NA CASSSYDEQYF TGTGCCAGCAGCTCCTACGACGAGCAGTACTTC
TRBJ2-5 NA TRBV18 NA CASSPGQETQYF TGTGCCAGCTCACCGGGCCAAGAGACCCAGTACTTC
TRBJ1-4 NA TRBV7-8 NA CASGREKLFF TGTGCCAGCGGGCGGGAAAAACTGTTTTTT
TRBJ2-3 NA TRBV10-2 TRBD2 CASGTSGSEDTQYF TGCGCCAGCGGGACTAGCGGGAGTGAGGATACGCAGTATTTT
TRBJ2-3 few TRBV29-1 NA CSAFPGVEGADTQYF TGCAGCGCTTTCCCAGGGGTGGAGGGGGCAGATACGCAGTATTTT
TRBJ2-1 few TRBV25-1 NA CASSGRDLAWGNEQFF TGTGCCAGCAGTGGGAGGGACCTAGCCTGGGGCAATGAGCAGTTCTTC
TRBJ2-2 NA TRBV4-1 TRBD2 CASSRVSGRTAGELFF TGCGCCAGCAGCCGGGTGAGCGGGAGGACGGCCGGGGAGCTGTTTTTT
TRBJ2-7 NA TRBV14 TRBD1 CASSQMGQGTYEQYF TGTGCCAGCAGCCAAATGGGACAGGGCACCTACGAGCAGTACTTC
TRBJ2-3 NA TRBV5-1 TRBD2 CASSSDPLAGTDTQYF TGCGCCAGCAGCTCGGACCCTCTAGCGGGCACAGATACGCAGTATTTT
TRBJ2-3 NA TRBV11-2 NA CASSLQTGHIDTQYF TGTGCCAGCAGCTTGCAGACGGGGCATATAGATACGCAGTATTTT
TRBJ1-1 few TRBV6-5 NA CASTASGQRTEAFF TGTGCCAGCACCGCGTCAGGACAGCGGACTGAAGCTTTCTTT
TRBJ2-1 NA TRBV18 TRBD2 CASSPSGGYEQFF TGTGCCAGCTCACCATCGGGAGGTTATGAGCAGTTCTTC
TRBJ1-5 NA TRBV30 NA CAWSEGTHNQPQHF TGTGCCTGGAGTGAAGGGACACACAATCAGCCCCAGCATTTT
TRBJ2-1 few TRBV7-9 NA CASSLTGVHEQFF TGTGCCAGCAGCTTAACCGGGGTGCATGAGCAGTTCTTC